This TCR beta chain was found in a study of blood T cell repertoires in COVID-19. Original handling: Amplification with reference gene primers provided the estimates of nucleated cell counts. Assay used: immunoSEQ multiplex PCR; TCRdb lists only in-frame clones, some missing. D and trimming were read from the DNA, whereas the V and J calls and clone size are those reported in that table. The table includes about 42,000 clones, roughly 90% detected once. The V end was cut by 0 bases, the J end by 6 bases, with 15 bases between. The CDR3 runs to 17 residues. The germline V gene encodes CDR1 SGHNT and CDR2 YENEEA.

This receptor was taken from a woman over 75 in a cohort sampled during active or convalescent COVID-19. Material: peripheral blood. The chain employs TRBV11-3 and TRBJ1-6; the D gene is possibly TRBD1 (5 bases). DNA of the CDR3: TGTGCCAGCAGCTTAGATCGTTTCAGGACATCTAATTCACCCCTCCACTTT. Residues: CASSLDRFRTSNSPLHF.